The present entry profiles one T cell receptor (beta chain) with its context. This specimen includes other DNA sequences encoding the same CDR3. The germline V gene has CDR1 ENHRY and CDR2 SYGVKD. V gave up 0 bases and J gave up 2 bases, with 8 bases separating them. The CDR3 totals 15 residues. The data belong to a study of cytomegalovirus exposure and HLA in healthy donors. The primer mix had 60 Vbeta and 13 Jbeta primers. TCRdb's copy holds only in-frame clones and misses some; the assay was immunoSEQ multiplex PCR. The sample has 150,000 to 200,000 clones; about 88% are singletons. The origin of this receptor is a young woman in good health and CMV-seronegative. Material: PBMCs. The V call is TRBV10-3, the J call TRBJ1-3, with a tentative D call TRBD1 (6 bases). This CDR3 reads CAISESPGAGNTIYF. In DNA, the CDR3 is TGTGCCATCAGTGAGTCTCCAGGGGCTGGAAACACCATATATTTT.